Below are 24 T cell receptor beta chains sequenced from a single sample in a study of long-term antiretroviral therapy in people with HIV. Sequencing used immunoSEQ v3.0 at survey level. Here immunoSEQ multiplex PCR was the method, and the copy in TCRdb shows in-frame clones only, minus some. The data contain nearly 50,000 clones, roughly four fifths of them singletons. The specimen was unsorted PBMCs, collected 0.8 years after starting antiretroviral therapy. The receptors originated from a woman between 18 and 29 years old with HIV.

This clone was seen a single time. The chain is built from TRBV19 and TRBJ1-5; 10 nucleotides agree with TRBD1. Germline V gene lookup returns CDR1 LNHDA and CDR2 SQIVND (reference sequence). V was pared by 7 bases and J by 3 bases, with 3 bases of the junction left unmatched. This CDR3 spans 14 amino acids. The CDR3 here is CASIGTGVNQPQHF. CDR3 nucleotide sequence: TGTGCCAGTATAGGGACAGGGGTCAATCAGCCCCAGCATTTT. The variable domain in full, with the rest retrieved from reference TRBV19 and TRBJ1-5, is DGGITQSPKYLFRKEGQNVTLSCEQNLNHDAMYWYRQDPGQGLRLIYYSQIVNDFQKGDIAEGYSVSREKKESFPLTVTSAQKNPTAFYLCASIGTGVNQPQHFGDGTRLSIL.

V and J are TRBV27 and TRBJ2-1, with TRBD1 matching over 9 bases. The CDR3 runs to 15 residues. From germline, CDR1 is MNHEY and CDR2 SMNVEV (reference sequence). The junction had 3 bases not matched to a gene; V was cut back by 5 bases and J by 1 base. The CDR3 protein is CASSSGQGSYNEQFF. The CDR3, as DNA: TGTGCCAGCAGTAGCGGACAGGGGTCCTACAATGAGCAGTTCTTC.

The chain has TRBV5-1 and TRBJ2-5; tentative D call: TRBD2 (6 bases). The CDR3 runs 15 residues. Deletions cut 1 base from V and 5 bases from J, with 15 bases between. Looked up from germline, CDR1 is SGHRS and CDR2 is YFSETQ. CDR3 region: CASSLQRGIFETQYF. The CDR3 bases are TGCGCCAGCAGCTTGCAACGGGGGATATTTGAGACCCAGTACTTC.

The chain uses TRBV4-3 and TRBJ1-4; possibly TRBD1 for D (5 bases). CDR1 is LGHNA and CDR2 is YSLEER in the germline V gene. The CDR3 contains 16 residues. Trimming shortened V by 0 bases and J by 5 bases, and 13 bases separated the two germline ends. CDR3 residues: CASSQEGARGNEKLFF. DNA for the CDR3: TGCGCCAGCAGCCAAGAAGGGGCAAGGGGCAATGAAAAACTGTTTTTT.

CDR3 DNA sequence: TGTGCCAGCAGCGTACAGGGCGGTGATGGCTACGAGCAGTACTTC. Protein sequence: CASSVQGGDGYEQYF. The gene calls are TRBV9 and TRBJ2-7; the D gene is possibly TRBD1 (5 bases). There are 15 residues in the CDR3. V gave up 1 base and J gave up 3 bases, with 14 bases separating them. Germline-derived CDR1 and CDR2 are SGDLS and YYNGEE.

This clone was found a few times. The chain has TRBV6-4 and TRBJ1-1; 8 nucleotides align to TRBD1. This CDR3 spans 13 amino acids. Losses at the gene ends were 6 bases for V and 4 bases for J; bases not matched to a gene: 4. The V gene's germline CDR1 is MRHNA and CDR2 SNTAGT. The CDR3 reads CASRDRDGTEAFF. CDR3 in DNA: TGTGCCAGCAGGGACAGGGATGGCACTGAAGCTTTCTTT.

The chain employs TRBV6-5 and TRBJ1-2, with D perhaps matching TRBD1 (6 bases). V lost 6 bases and J 8 bases, leaving 19 bases between the germline ends. This CDR3 region has 14 residues. The germline V gene encodes CDR1 MNHEY and CDR2 SVGAGI. The CDR3 region is CASSSQGGGLGYTF. The CDR3 nucleotides read TGTGCCAGCAGCTCACAAGGGGGGGGGCTCGGCTACACCTTC.

V usage is TRBV19 and J usage is TRBJ1-2; tentatively, D is TRBD1 (6 bases). Germline V gene sequence: CDR1 LNHDA, CDR2 SQIVND (reference sequence). The CDR3 has 14 amino acids. V lost 6 bases and J 6 bases, leaving 17 bases between the germline ends. CDR3 amino acids: CASRPSGGSDGYTF. The CDR3 coding sequence is TGTGCCAGTAGGCCCTCGGGGGGCAGTGATGGCTACACCTTC.

The J gene is TRBJ1-2, the V gene TRBV10-3; D may be TRBD1 (5 bases). The CDR3 length is 13 residues. Germline CDR1 ENHRY, CDR2 SYGVKD. The germline V and J ends were trimmed by 9 bases and 4 bases, with 15 bases remaining between them. The CDR3 DNA sequence: TGTGCCATGACGGGACTACCGGGCTATGGCTACACCTTC. Its protein is CAMTGLPGYGYTF.

The chain couples TRBV10-2 to TRBJ2-7, with TRBD2 matching over 9 bases. This CDR3 is 12 amino acids long. From germline, CDR1 is WSHSY and CDR2 SAAADI. CDR3 coding DNA: TGCGCGATTAGCGGGAGCTCCTACGAGCAGTACTTC. It codes for CAISGSSYEQYF.

The V and J genes are TRBV7-2 and TRBJ1-1; TRBD1 is a possible D gene (6 bases). V was clipped by 1 base and J by 10 bases, with 22 bases between them. The CDR3 is 16 residues long. CDR1 SGHTA and CDR2 FQGNSA come from the germline V gene. The CDR3 region has the DNA TGTGCCAGCAGCTTAGGGTTTATCACGGGGGCTGACTTAGCTTTCTTT. Translating it yields CASSLGFITGADLAFF.

The chain has TRBV6-5 and TRBJ2-2; 11 nucleotides line up with TRBD2. Germline V gives CDR1 MNHEY, CDR2 SVGAGI. The CDR3 consists of 15 residues. With 6 bases clipped from V and 7 bases from J, the junction kept 7 bases outside the gene matches. CDR3 bases: TGTGCCAGCAGGATAGCGGGAGGGCCGATCGGGGAGCTGTTTTTT. Amino acids: CASRIAGGPIGELFF.

This clone was counted only a few times. The chain employs TRBV27 and TRBJ1-5; 8 bases fit TRBD1. The trim removed 2 bases at V and 3 bases at J, leaving 3 bases unmatched. This CDR3 has 15 amino acids. Per the germline V gene, CDR1 is MNHEY and CDR2 is SMNVEV (reference sequence). In nucleotides, the CDR3 is TGTGCCAGCAGTTTAGGCAGGGGGCACAATCAGCCCCAGCATTTT. Encoded protein: CASSLGRGHNQPQHF.

CDR3: CASSLRGSYEQYF. CDR3 bases: TGTGCCAGCAGCTTGAGGGGATCCTACGAGCAGTACTTC. This rearrangement joins TRBV11-3 to TRBJ2-7, with D possibly called TRBD1 or TRBD2 (5 bases each). CDR3 size: 13 residues. V was trimmed by 3 bases and J by 1 base, leaving 7 bases between them. Germline lookup yields CDR1 SGHNT and CDR2 YENEEA.

The rearrangement uses TRBV9 and TRBJ2-1; D possibly corresponds to TRBD2 (5 bases). The germline CDR1 and CDR2 sequences are SGDLS and YYNGEE. V was cut by 0 bases and J by 8 bases, with 24 bases left in between. This CDR3 region has 18 residues. The CDR3 spells CASSVGGSASPLFYEQFF. Written as DNA, the CDR3 is TGTGCCAGCAGCGTAGGGGGTTCTGCTAGCCCCCTTTTCTATGAGCAGTTCTTC. The full variable domain, in which reference TRBV9 and TRBJ2-1 provide the parts outside the CDR3, is DSGVTQTPKHLITATGQRVTLRCSPRSGDLSVYWYQQSLDQGLQFLIQYYNGEERAKGNILERFSAQQFPDLHSELNLSSLELGDSALYFCASSVGGSASPLFYEQFFGPGTRLTVL.

V is TRBV9 and J is TRBJ1-2; D gene unclear. The length of the CDR3 is 15 residues. Germline V CDR1 and CDR2: SGDLS, YYNGEE. V lost 4 bases and J 4 bases, leaving 17 bases between the germline ends. The CDR3 nucleotides read TGTGCCAGCAGCCCCACCTATGGAGGACCCTATGGCTACACCTTC. Protein sequence: CASSPTYGGPYGYTF.

The chain has TRBV13 and TRBJ2-2; D remains ambiguous. The germline V and J ends were trimmed by 5 bases and 2 bases, with 9 bases remaining between them. The germline V gene encodes CDR1 PRHDT and CDR2 FYEKMQ (reference sequence). The CDR3 is made up of 14 amino acids. The CDR3 sequence: CASSPNLNTGELFF. CDR3 nucleotides: TGTGCCAGCAGCCCCAACCTTAACACCGGGGAGCTGTTTTTT.

This clone was recorded once. The chain links TRBV6-1 to TRBJ2-7; 9 bases fit TRBD1. The CDR3 sequence is 15 residues long. V dropped 5 bases and J dropped 3; count of bases not matched to a gene: 8. Germline V gene sequence: CDR1 MNHNS, CDR2 SASEGT. CDR3 in amino acids: CASSPLDRGYYEQYF. CDR3 in DNA: TGTGCCAGCAGTCCACTAGACAGGGGGTACTACGAGCAGTACTTC.

The chain joins TRBV6-1 to TRBJ2-4; 9 nucleotides line up with TRBD1. The germline gives CDR1 MNHNS, CDR2 SASEGT. The CDR3 contains 18 residues. V was clipped by 4 bases and J by 1 base; unmatched bases: 11. In DNA form, the CDR3 reads TGTGCCAGCAGTGTTGCAGCAACAGGGGGCTCGGCCAAAAACATTCAGTACTTC. This encodes CASSVAATGGSAKNIQYF.

This clone was counted a single time. The gene calls are TRBV4-1 and TRBJ2-7, with D unresolved. The CDR3 length is 13 residues. V was clipped by 2 bases and J by 0 bases, with 5 bases between them. Germline assignment: CDR1 MGHRA and CDR2 YSYEKL. CDR3 coding DNA: TGCGCCAGCAGCCAATCGGACTCCTACGAGCAGTACTTC. Its translation is CASSQSDSYEQYF.

This clone was recorded once. This rearrangement joins TRBV28 to TRBJ2-7; 8 nucleotides match TRBD1. V lost 1 base and J lost 8; bases outside the gene matches: 13. This CDR3 contains 16 residues. Germline V gene data show CDR1 as MDHEN and CDR2 as SYDVKM. CDR3 sequence: CASSLSLGTGGSKQYF. CDR3 DNA: TGTGCCAGCAGTTTATCCCTCGGGACAGGAGGGAGCAAGCAGTACTTC.

This rearrangement joins TRBV4-3 to TRBJ2-3; 9 bases fit TRBD1. The CDR3 is made up of 15 amino acids. The J segment lost 3 bases and the V segment lost 0 bases, leaving 1 base of the junction unmatched. In germline, CDR1 is LGHNA, CDR2 YSLEER. The CDR3 bases are TGCGCCAGCAGCCAAGAGGGGACAGGGACAGATACGCAGTATTTT. Translating gives CASSQEGTGTDTQYF.

The count of this clone is one. V and J are TRBV28 and TRBJ2-6; D is possibly TRBD2 (5 bases). This CDR3 has 15 residues. Trimming removed 5 bases at V and 4 bases at J, with 12 bases between. The germline V gene encodes CDR1 MDHEN and CDR2 SYDVKM. The CDR3 here is CASSPMGVGANVLTF. The DNA for the CDR3 is TGTGCCAGCAGTCCGATGGGAGTGGGGGCCAACGTCCTGACTTTC.

The V call is TRBV5-1, the J call TRBJ1-5; the match to TRBD1 covers 8 bases. CDR1 is SGHRS and CDR2 is YFSETQ in the germline V gene. Germline trimming cut 4 bases from V and 5 bases from J; bases unmatched to any gene: 5. The CDR3 length is 14 residues. The CDR3 DNA is TGCGCCAGCAGCGTTAACAGGGGGGATCAGCCCCAGCATTTT. Its translation is CASSVNRGDQPQHF.